These T cell receptor beta chains were read from a single sample in a study of regulatory T cells in long-lasting Graves disease. TCRdb reprocessed the multiplex PCR reads via MiXCR and lists one record per CDR3 protein. The table has about 330,000 distinct CDR3 sequences, about a sixth seen once. This sample was shared with a second study, whose subject was T cells in Graves' hyperthyroidism and ophthalmopathy.

The specimen was peripheral blood mononuclear cells (PBMCs), collected at new diagnosis, from a patient treated with antithyroid drugs. The receptors stem from a woman between 18 and 29 years old with Graves disease. The CDR3 runs from the conserved cysteine through the conserved F or W. D genes are given only for firm matches. A clone size is listed for some rows: how often the clone was seen (once, few, many), or a class if it is expanded.

TRBV28,.,TRBJ2-1,TRBD2,16,CASSTTGGSSYNEQFF
TRBV18,many,TRBJ1-4,.,18,CASSSKGRDSVLNEKLFF
TRBV12-3/TRBV12-4,once,TRBJ1-2,TRBD1,12,CASSGTGNGYTF
TRBV7-8,many,TRBJ1-1,.,13,CASSFLAGAEAFF
TRBV3-1,many,TRBJ2-1,TRBD1,13,CASSQGTGDEQFF
TRBV5-5,.,TRBJ2-5,.,14,CASSLYDDQETQYF
TRBV11-2,many,TRBJ2-1,.,16,CASSSLTQSSYNEQFF
TRBV5-6,few,TRBJ1-5,TRBD1,16,CASSQQGGDRNQPQHF
TRBV9,.,TRBJ2-3,.,13,CASSSPFPNTQYF
TRBV5-1,many,TRBJ1-1,.,15,CASRNFNRAGVEAFF
TRBV6-2/TRBV6-3,many,TRBJ2-3,TRBD2,15,CASCMGREGTDTQYF
TRBV28,.,TRBJ2-7,TRBD2,17,CASRPAGLAGVSYEQYF
TRBV28,many,TRBJ2-3,TRBD2,18,CASTGAPGLAGDTDTQYF
TRBV6-1,many,TRBJ1-1,.,15,CASSEGPSMNTEAFF
TRBV28,many,TRBJ2-1,.,13,CAARASSYNEQFF
TRBV28,many,TRBJ2-2,.,17,CASSRKRRSPNTGELFF
TRBV7-9,many,TRBJ2-3,TRBD2,18,CASSLGLAGVRRRDTQYF
TRBV6-1,.,TRBJ2-5,TRBD1,16,CASSTIRDRGLETQYF
TRBV3-1,.,TRBJ2-5,.,16,CASSQETRGTQETQYF
TRBV30,many,TRBJ1-2,.,11,CAWSVGGGYTF
TRBV28,few,TRBJ1-4,.,13,CASEGSTNEKLFF
TRBV3-1,.,TRBJ1-4,.,15,CASSPDLASNEKLFF
TRBV5-1,many,TRBJ2-1,TRBD1,16,CASSLAGTGLGSKQFF
TRBV20-1,.,TRBJ1-4,.,12,CSLRTLGEKLFF
TRBV5-1,many,TRBJ2-3,.,11,CASSEADTQYF
TRBV28,many,TRBJ2-1,.,13,CASSLGLYNEQFF
TRBV5-6,many,TRBJ2-5,.,13,CASSQGAQETQYF
TRBV24-1,.,TRBJ2-7,TRBD2,14,CATSEPSGVNEQYF
TRBV15,few,TRBJ2-5,.,15,CATSGTLGIRETQYF
TRBV25-1,few,TRBJ2-2,TRBD2,15,CATQLAGPRTGELFF
TRBV24-1,.,TRBJ2-2,TRBD1,17,CATSAQGQGRDTGELFF
TRBV18,many,TRBJ1-2,.,13,CASSLPGLEGYTF
TRBV12-3/TRBV12-4,many,TRBJ2-4,.,14,CASSSMGGVNIQYF
TRBV29-1,many,TRBJ2-3,TRBD2,12,CSVDSGGFTQYF
TRBV7-9,.,TRBJ2-7,TRBD2,13,CASSLRGGVEQYF
TRBV4-1,few,TRBJ2-7,TRBD1,15,CASSVRQGSRYEQYF
TRBV11-2,.,TRBJ2-3,TRBD2,16,CASSLLPGGITDTQYF
TRBV7-8,few,TRBJ2-2,.,18,CASSLRTQTATNTGELFF
TRBV5-1,many,TRBJ2-3,TRBD2,20,CASSLAGGTTSGSSADTQYF
TRBV7-2,many,TRBJ2-7,.,15,CASSHQGPSSYEQYF
TRBV20-1,.,TRBJ2-1,.,16,CSARGGAGPSYNEQFF
TRBV12-3/TRBV12-4,many,TRBJ2-2,.,11,CASSHRGELFF
TRBV7-9,many,TRBJ1-1,.,13,CASSLDWRPEAFF
TRBV28,many,TRBJ2-7,TRBD1,14,CASTPPRQGHEQYF
TRBV27,many,TRBJ1-2,TRBD1,13,CASSGQGNYGYTF